This T cell receptor (beta chain) originates from a study of T cell responses to AZD1222 COVID-19 vaccine. Study outcomes and limitations: Unmutated variant regions reportedly attract nearly half of all spike-specific TCRs. Mostly white British, mostly female donors; authors suggested clonal diversity may be underestimated. Two AZD1222 doses significantly raised spike-specific TCR breadth and depth over controls. Along spike, vaccine-associated CD4 TCRs were found throughout, with dominance at 160-218 and 743-854.

V was cut by 4 bases and J by 3 bases, with 12 bases left in between. The CDR3 consists of 14 residues. The V gene's germline CDR1 is SGHRS and CDR2 YFSETQ. Note on this clone: What it binds is unknown.

TCRdb keeps only in-frame clones here, not all; method: immunoSEQ multiplex PCR. The sample lists around 110,000 clones, approximately 90% occurring once. The TCR sequence derives from an adult in good health. This specimen consisted of peripheral blood, obtained on day 0 of AZD1222 vaccination. The V and J genes are TRBV5-1 and TRBJ2-3; D unresolved. CDR3 residues: CASSLGRSTDTQYF. CDR3 sequence (DNA): TGCGCCAGCAGCCTGGGTCGGAGTACAGATACGCAGTATTTT.